This TCR beta chain came from a study of T cells after yellow fever vaccination. Study-level findings and limits: A large majority of primary-vaccination clones showed up again after the booster (just under 97% CD4, 75% to 90% CD8). Weaker, the secondary response peaked sooner, at day 5 versus 15. From the bulk population, abundant clonotypes could contaminate and appear within FACS-sorted repertoires.

TCRdb re-analysed the 5' RACE reads in MiXCR, keeping a single row per CDR3 protein. Among 27,000 or so distinct CDR3 sequences listed, nearly 4.5% were seen once. Trimming stripped 0 bases from V and 3 bases from J, with 9 bases between. CDR1 and CDR2 (germline): MGHRA, YSYEKL. The CDR3 extends over 14 amino acids. A note on this clonotype: No antigen is known for it.

Sequences were derived from CD8+ T cells sorted from PBMCs, sampled 5 days after the yellow fever booster vaccination. The receptor comes from a man aged 25-40 years who received the YFV17D yellow fever vaccine. The V and J genes are TRBV4-1 and TRBJ2-7; no clear D. The CDR3 nucleotides are TGCGCCAGCAGCCAAGATTTGATTTTCTACGAGCAGTACTTC. Its translation is CASSQDLIFYEQYF.